A selection of T cell receptor beta chains follows, all from one sample in a study of T cell repertoires and HLA-DP antigens. The assay was immunoSEQ multiplex PCR, and TCRdb's table has in-frame clones only and misses some. Among fewer than 95,000 clones listed, 86% were seen once. Antigens of these TCRs are unknown. The sequenced sample consisted of CD4+ T cells from PBMCs. Receptors were obtained from a man between 50 and 59 years old in good health and CMV-seronegative. Both conserved end residues are part of each CDR3. The order of the fields is CDR3 protein, CDR3 DNA, D gene, J gene, clone size, V gene. A D gene is named only where the DNA matches it firmly. Only part of the rows carry a size: once, few, many, or a class if the clone is expanded.

CDR3 protein: CASSPHAGAPGEQFF; CDR3 DNA: TGCGCCAGCAGCCCGCACGCGGGAGCCCCTGGGGAGCAGTTCTTC; D gene: TRBD2; J gene: TRBJ2-1; clone size: NA; V gene: TRBV4-3
CDR3 protein: CASSLYDQPQHF; CDR3 DNA: TGTGCCAGCAGTCTATATGATCAGCCCCAGCATTTT; D gene: NA; J gene: TRBJ1-5; clone size: NA; V gene: TRBV28
CDR3 protein: CASSLAAVSLTDTQYF; CDR3 DNA: TGCGCCAGCAGCTTGGCAGCGGTCAGTCTCACAGATACGCAGTATTTT; D gene: NA; J gene: TRBJ2-3; clone size: NA; V gene: TRBV5-1
CDR3 protein: CASSQGTQATNEKLFF; CDR3 DNA: TGTGCCAGCAGCCAGGGGACTCAGGCAACTAATGAAAAACTGTTTTTT; D gene: NA; J gene: TRBJ1-4; clone size: once; V gene: TRBV7-9
CDR3 protein: CASSLDPLTQYF; CDR3 DNA: TGTGCCAGCAGCTTGGACCCTTTGACGCAGTATTTT; D gene: NA; J gene: TRBJ2-3; clone size: NA; V gene: TRBV5-8
CDR3 protein: CASSSVGDTQYF; CDR3 DNA: TGTGCCAGCAGTTCCGTTGGGGATACGCAGTATTTT; D gene: NA; J gene: TRBJ2-3; clone size: NA; V gene: TRBV6-5
CDR3 protein: CASSLKIAETQYF; CDR3 DNA: TGCGCCAGCAGCTTGAAAATTGCAGAGACCCAGTACTTC; D gene: NA; J gene: TRBJ2-5; clone size: NA; V gene: TRBV5-1
CDR3 protein: CASSLRLAEETQYF; CDR3 DNA: TGTGCCAGCAGCTTACGACTAGCGGAAGAGACCCAGTACTTC; D gene: TRBD2; J gene: TRBJ2-5; clone size: NA; V gene: TRBV11-2
CDR3 protein: CASSEGPVFIRDSSPDTQYF; CDR3 DNA: TGTGCCAGCAGTGAAGGTCCCGTCTTTATCCGGGACAGTAGCCCAGATACGCAGTATTTT; D gene: TRBD1; J gene: TRBJ2-3; clone size: NA; V gene: TRBV2
CDR3 protein: CASSQEGATGNEKLFF; CDR3 DNA: TGCGCCAGCAGCCAAGAAGGAGCGACAGGCAATGAAAAACTGTTTTTT; D gene: NA; J gene: TRBJ1-4; clone size: once; V gene: TRBV4-1